This T cell receptor (beta chain) was identified in a study of blood T cell repertoires in COVID-19. In the study overall: Acute and convalescent COVID-19 samples came from the United States, Italy and Spain. The cDNA or gDNA used as material had been derived from T cells, B-cell-depleted T cells, or PBMCs.

Germline V gene lookup returns CDR1 SQVTM and CDR2 ANQGSEA. Trimming took 7 bases from V and 3 from J, leaving 9 bases between them. The CDR3 length is 11 residues. The authors' processing: Amplification from reference gene primers served as the basis for estimated nucleated cell counts. Only in-frame clones appear in the TCRdb table, and some are missing; sequencing was by immunoSEQ multiplex PCR. V, J and clone size are those of that table, while D and trimming were read from the DNA. This table holds some 370,000 clones, 90% found once. The chain has TRBV29-1 and TRBJ1-1; perhaps TRBD1 as D (5 bases). This TCR was sampled from a man in his late teens or twenties with active or convalescent COVID-19. The sample comprised peripheral blood. CDR3 loop: CSARTYTEAFF. In DNA form, the CDR3 reads TGCAGCGCCCGGACATACACTGAAGCTTTCTTT.